The 3 T cell receptor beta chains given below trace back to one sample, sequenced in a study of T cells in localized non-small cell lung cancer. Assay used: immunoSEQ multiplex PCR; TCRdb lists only in-frame clones, some missing. Of tens of thousands of clones in the sample, about 84% are singletons; the top ten hold less than 9.5%. This sample comprised peripheral blood, obtained before any cancer treatment. The source is a female donor over 55 with stage I lung adenocarcinoma.

The chain joins TRBV10-3 to TRBJ2-2; 14 bases align to TRBD2. V dropped 6 bases and J dropped 4; count of bases not matched to a gene: 1. This CDR3 comprises 15 residues. The germline V gene has CDR1 ENHRY and CDR2 SYGVKD. The DNA of the CDR3 is TGTGCCATCAGGGGGACTAGCGGGGGCACCGGGGAGCTGTTTTTT. Translation: CAIRGTSGGTGELFF.

V gene TRBV7-8 combines with J gene TRBJ1-5; no clear D gene. V was cut by 4 bases and J by 1 base, with 11 bases left in between. The length of the CDR3 is 15 residues. Germline CDR1 and CDR2: SGHVS and FQNEAQ. For the CDR3, the DNA is TGTGCCAGCAGCTGGGTGGGAAGGAGCAATCAGCCCCAGCATTTT. Translation: CASSWVGRSNQPQHF.

This chain joins TRBV5-4 and TRBJ1-1; 8 nucleotides match TRBD1. CDR3 length: 14 amino acids. Per the germline V gene, CDR1 is SGHNT and CDR2 is YYREEE (reference sequence). Losses at the gene ends were 5 bases for V and 4 bases for J; bases not matched to a gene: 7. The CDR3 spells CASRRGQVSTEAFF. In nucleotides, the CDR3 is TGTGCCAGCAGAAGGGGACAGGTATCCACTGAAGCTTTCTTT.